The 31 T cell receptor beta chains below all came from one sample that was sequenced in a study of T cell responses to AZD1222 COVID-19 vaccine. The table came from immunoSEQ multiplex PCR; TCRdb's copy has only in-frame clones and leaves some out. This table holds around 92,000 clones, more than 75% found once. Specimen: peripheral blood, collected on day 0 of AZD1222 vaccination. All receptors come from an adult in good health.

CDR3 in DNA: TGTGCCAGTAGGAACGATGGGGATTCACCCCTCCACTTT. Amino acids: CASRNDGDSPLHF. The rearrangement uses TRBV19 and TRBJ1-6; no definite D call. This CDR3 is built from 13 residues. The germline V gene encodes CDR1 LNHDA and CDR2 SQIVND (reference sequence). V lost 6 bases and J lost 8, with 11 bases in between.

V and J are TRBV18 and TRBJ2-2; D perhaps matches TRBD2 (6 bases). The CDR3 totals 14 residues. CDR1 and CDR2 (germline): KGHSH, LQKENI. Trimming removed 6 bases at V and 4 bases at J, with 12 bases between. CDR3 protein: CASSGGEVTGELFF. The CDR3 region has the DNA TGTGCCAGCTCCGGCGGGGAAGTCACCGGGGAGCTGTTTTTT.

The chain uses TRBV15 and TRBJ2-6; D call uncertain. Germline values: CDR1 LNHNV, CDR2 YYDKDF (reference sequence). The CDR3 loop spans 16 amino acids. V was shortened by 5 bases and J by 0 bases, with 11 bases between the two germline ends. CDR3 sequence: CATSPMTDSGANVLTF. The CDR3 region has the DNA TGTGCCACCAGCCCAATGACGGACTCTGGGGCCAACGTCCTGACTTTC.

The V call is TRBV4-1, the J call TRBJ2-7; 8 nucleotides line up with TRBD1. This CDR3 region has 16 residues. The trim removed 1 base at V and 7 bases at J, leaving 12 bases unmatched. CDR1 and CDR2 from the germline V gene are MGHRA and YSYEKL. Here the CDR3 DNA reads TGCGCCAGCAGCCAAGTTTATGCAGGGGGCGCGGGGGAGCAGTACTTC. Its translation is CASSQVYAGGAGEQYF.

This clone was counted a single time. The chain couples TRBV5-1 to TRBJ2-3, with 7 bases fitting TRBD2. V was pared by 0 bases and J by 3 bases, with 16 bases of the junction left unmatched. This CDR3 contains 19 residues. Looked up from germline, CDR1 is SGHRS and CDR2 is YFSETQ. The CDR3 nucleotides read TGCGCCAGCAGCTTGGCCTTCACTCGCGGGGGAGCACATACAGATACGCAGTATTTT. Protein: CASSLAFTRGGAHTDTQYF.

The rearrangement links TRBV7-8 to TRBJ1-1; 10 nucleotides line up with TRBD1. Germline V lookup: CDR1 SGHVS, CDR2 FQNEAQ. This CDR3 spans 15 amino acids. The V segment lost 3 bases and the J segment 1 base; nucleotides outside the gene matches: 2. The CDR3 region has the DNA TGTGCCAGCAGCTTGAGGACAGGGGGGAACACTGAAGCTTTCTTT. It translates to CASSLRTGGNTEAFF.

V gene TRBV7-3 combines with J gene TRBJ2-2, with D tentatively TRBD2 (5 bases). V was cut by 0 bases and J by 4 bases, with 9 bases left in between. Germline CDR1 is SGHTA and CDR2 is FQGTGA. This CDR3 is 15 amino acids long. The CDR3 DNA sequence: TGTGCCAGCAGCTTAACGCTTGGAGGCACCGGGGAGCTGTTTTTT. Protein sequence: CASSLTLGGTGELFF.

The chain carries TRBV18 and TRBJ1-2, with a weak D call TRBD1 (5 bases). Germline V gives CDR1 KGHSH, CDR2 LQKENI. Trimming took 3 bases from V and 5 from J, leaving 10 bases between them. The CDR3 has 13 residues. The CDR3 protein is CASSPAREYGYTF. The CDR3 DNA reads as TGTGCCAGCTCACCGGCCAGGGAATATGGCTACACCTTC.

Here the CDR3 DNA reads TGTGCCAGTAGTAACCTGGGGGAATCCCCAGCGGGCTACACCTTC. As protein: CASSNLGESPAGYTF. This chain connects TRBV19 to TRBJ1-2; TRBD1 is a possible D gene (5 bases). Trimming removed 4 bases at V and 8 bases at J, with 20 bases between. This CDR3 has 15 amino acids. Germline values: CDR1 LNHDA, CDR2 SQIVND (reference sequence).

This clone was counted once. CDR3 coding DNA: TGTGCCAGCAGCCAAGATCGGGGGGACAGGCAGTACTTC. Protein sequence: CASSQDRGDRQYF. The V and J genes are TRBV14 and TRBJ2-7, with D perhaps being TRBD1 or TRBD2 (7 bases each). V dropped 0 bases and J dropped 9 bases, with 12 bases sitting between them. The CDR3 length is 13 residues. CDR1 and CDR2 (germline): SGHDN, FVKESK. Looking up the rest from reference TRBV14 and TRBJ2-7 gives the full variable domain: EAGVTQFPSHSVIEKGQTVTLRCDPISGHDNLYWYRRVMGKEIKFLLHFVKESKQDESGMPNNRFLAERTGGTYSTLKVQPAELEDSGVYFCASSQDRGDRQYFGPGTRLTVT.

The V and J genes are TRBV18 and TRBJ2-7, with 8 bases fitting TRBD1. CDR1 and CDR2 from the germline V gene are KGHSH and LQKENI. The CDR3 is made up of 14 amino acids. V gave up 2 bases and J gave up 5 bases; unmatched junction bases: 5. The CDR3 sequence: CASSPGQGINEQYF. CDR3 DNA sequence: TGTGCCAGCTCACCAGGACAGGGAATAAACGAGCAGTACTTC. Using reference TRBV18 and TRBJ2-7 for the parts outside the CDR3, the full variable domain is NAGVMQNPRHLVRRRGQEARLRCSPMKGHSHVYWYRQLPEEGLKFMVYLQKENIIDESGMPKERFSAEFPKEGPSILRIQQVVRGDSAAYFCASSPGQGINEQYFGPGTRLTVT.

This clone showed up just once. The rearrangement joins TRBV7-2 to TRBJ2-7; D unresolved. The CDR3 runs 13 residues. Per the germline V gene, CDR1 is SGHTA and CDR2 is FQGNSA. Trimming left V 4 bases short and J 2 bases short, with 9 bases between. The CDR3 bases are TGTGCCAGCAGCTCCTCCCTGACCTACGAGCAGTACTTC. Encoded protein: CASSSSLTYEQYF.

CDR3 loop: CASSQGQGGVGGYTF. CDR3 in DNA: TGTGCCAGCAGCCAGGGACAGGGTGGGGTCGGCGGCTACACCTTC. V usage is TRBV6-5 and J usage is TRBJ1-2; 9 nucleotides match TRBD1. Germline CDR1 and CDR2: MNHEY and SVGAGI. The CDR3 loop spans 15 amino acids. J lost 8 bases, V lost 6 bases, and 13 bases had no gene match.

The chain joins TRBV7-9 to TRBJ1-4; weak D call: TRBD1 (5 bases). The V end lost 8 bases, the J end lost 8 bases, and 12 bases lay between the germline ends. The CDR3 covers 12 residues. Germline CDR1 reads SEHNR; CDR2 reads FQNEAQ (reference sequence). The DNA of the CDR3 is TGTGCCAGCCTAGACAGAGGGGAAAAACTGTTTTTT. Its translation: CASLDRGEKLFF. The full variable domain, with the rest looked up from reference TRBV7-9 and TRBJ1-4, is DTGVSQNPRHKITKRGQNVTFRCDPISEHNRLYWYRQTLGQGPEFLTYFQNEAQLEKSRLLSDRFSAERPKGSFSTLEIQRTEQGDSAMYLCASLDRGEKLFFGSGTQLSVL.

V and J are TRBV9 and TRBJ1-1, with a tentative D call TRBD1 (5 bases). Trimming left V 0 bases short and J 1 base short, with 10 bases between. The CDR3 contains 15 residues. Germline values: CDR1 SGDLS, CDR2 YYNGEE. The CDR3 region has the DNA TGTGCCAGCAGCGTAGAGGCCAGGGCGAACACTGAAGCTTTCTTT. This codes for CASSVEARANTEAFF.

V and J are TRBV3-1 (or the pseudogene TRBV3-2) and TRBJ2-7; 11 bases line up with TRBD2. The CDR3 runs 17 residues. The germline V gene encodes CDR1 LGHDT and CDR2 YNNKEL (reference sequence). The V segment lost 4 bases and the J segment 9 bases; nucleotides outside the gene matches: 17. As DNA, the CDR3 is TGTGCCAGCAGCCCTCGACCCACTAGCGGGGGCCATATTGCGCAGTACTTC. Translated: CASSPRPTSGGHIAQYF.

This sequence joins TRBV7-6 and TRBJ2-3, with 8 bases that match TRBD1. V trimming: 3 bases; J trimming: 0 bases; junction bases outside the gene matches: 5. Germline values: CDR1 SGHVS, CDR2 FNYEAQ. The CDR3 sequence is 16 residues long. The CDR3 DNA follows: TGTGCCAGCAGCTTCAGACAGGGGTCTAGCACAGATACGCAGTATTTT. It encodes CASSFRQGSSTDTQYF.

The chain links TRBV3-1 (or the pseudogene TRBV3-2) to TRBJ1-1; TRBD1 might be the D (5 bases). In germline, CDR1 is LGHDT, CDR2 YNNKEL (reference sequence). The CDR3 covers 15 residues. V was cut by 2 bases and J by 1 base, with 11 bases left in between. The CDR3 is CASSQPGQGNTEAFF. As DNA, the CDR3 is TGTGCCAGCAGCCAACCTGGGCAGGGGAACACTGAAGCTTTCTTT.

The chain joins TRBV9 to TRBJ2-1, with a tentative D call TRBD2 (5 bases). Germline CDR1 is SGDLS and CDR2 is YYNGEE. Trimming stripped 0 bases from V and 12 bases from J, with 25 bases between. This CDR3 is built from 17 residues. The CDR3 spells CASSVGSGSGKAPGQFF. The CDR3 DNA sequence: TGTGCCAGCAGCGTAGGATCGGGGTCGGGGAAAGCCCCTGGGCAGTTCTTC.

This chain connects TRBV7-2 to TRBJ2-7; TRBD1 is a possible D gene (6 bases). Germline V gene data show CDR1 as SGHTA and CDR2 as FQGNSA. This CDR3 has 14 residues. Trimming removed 3 bases at V and 5 bases at J, with 14 bases between. In DNA form, the CDR3 reads TGTGCCAGCAGCTTCGCTGGGGGCGCTGACGAGCAGTACTTC. Translation gives CASSFAGGADEQYF.

The genes are TRBV7-9 and TRBJ1-6; no clear D. Between the trimmed V and J ends, which lost 7 bases and 9 bases, there was a span of 10 bases. Germline-derived CDR1 and CDR2 are SEHNR and FQNEAQ (reference sequence). The CDR3 spans 12 residues. As DNA, the CDR3 is TGTGCCAGCAACCGCGAAGGTTCACCCCTCCACTTT. Protein sequence: CASNREGSPLHF.

The genes are TRBV5-1 and TRBJ1-2; D not certain. Germline CDR1 reads SGHRS; CDR2 reads YFSETQ. This CDR3 region has 15 residues. The V and J ends lost 0 bases and 0 bases respectively, with 9 bases between them. CDR3 residues: CASSLGMTTNYGYTF. In nucleotides, the CDR3 is TGCGCCAGCAGCTTGGGGATGACAACTAACTATGGCTACACCTTC. The full variable domain, with the rest looked up from reference TRBV5-1 and TRBJ1-2, is KAGVTQTPRYLIKTRGQQVTLSCSPISGHRSVSWYQQTPGQGLQFLFEYFSETQRNKGNFPGRFSGRQFSNSRSEMNVSTLELGDSALYLCASSLGMTTNYGYTFGSGTRLTVV.

The V and J genes are TRBV7-9 and TRBJ1-2; the D is unclear. CDR1 and CDR2 (germline): SEHNR, FQNEAQ (reference sequence). This CDR3 comprises 16 residues. Trimming removed 4 bases from V and 6 bases from J, with 21 bases in between. The CDR3 nucleotides read TGTGCCAGCAGCTCCCGCTTGTATGTGGGTCGGGATGGCTACACCTTC. Its protein product is CASSSRLYVGRDGYTF.

The chain uses TRBV5-4 and TRBJ1-1, with 9 nucleotides matching TRBD1. The V gene's germline CDR1 is SGHNT and CDR2 YYREEE (reference sequence). The CDR3 runs 14 residues. V lost 0 bases, J lost 7 bases, and 4 bases stayed unmatched. This CDR3 reads CASSLGTGEDEAFF. As DNA, the CDR3 is TGTGCCAGCAGCTTGGGGACAGGGGAGGATGAAGCTTTCTTT.

The count of this clone is one. The V gene is TRBV6-2 or TRBV6-3, the J gene TRBJ2-3, with D uncertain. Germline V gene sequence: CDR1 MNHEY, CDR2 SVGEGT. The CDR3 consists of 14 residues. Trimming pared 6 bases from V and 0 bases from J, leaving 10 bases between. The CDR3 nucleotides read TGTGCCAGCAGCCGCCTGGGGAGCACAGATACGCAGTATTTT. It specifies CASSRLGSTDTQYF.

This chain uses TRBV27 with TRBJ1-4; D unresolved. CDR1 and CDR2 from the germline V gene are MNHEY and SMNVEV (reference sequence). CDR3 length: 14 residues. The V and J ends lost 6 bases and 1 base respectively, with 9 bases between them. This CDR3 reads CASSARGTNEKLFF. The CDR3 coding sequence is TGTGCCAGCAGCGCGCGGGGAACTAATGAAAAACTGTTTTTT.

The J gene is TRBJ1-5, the V gene TRBV3-1 (or the pseudogene TRBV3-2); a possible D gene is TRBD1 (5 bases). This CDR3 comprises 14 residues. V gave up 5 bases and J gave up 4 bases, with 12 bases separating them. Germline V lookup: CDR1 LGHDT, CDR2 YNNKEL (reference sequence). In DNA, the CDR3 is TGTGCCAGCAGCTACCACGGGGGGAATCAGCCCCAGCATTTT. It is translated as CASSYHGGNQPQHF.

The chain links TRBV4-1 to TRBJ2-7; D is unclear. CDR1 MGHRA and CDR2 YSYEKL come from the germline V gene. V lost 0 bases and J 6 bases, leaving 3 bases between the germline ends. CDR3 size: 11 residues. This CDR3 is CASSQDSEQYF. The DNA of the CDR3 is TGCGCCAGCAGCCAAGATAGCGAGCAGTACTTC.

The chain carries TRBV11-3 and TRBJ2-3; no definite D call. CDR1 is SGHNT and CDR2 is YENEEA in the germline V gene. V was pared by 2 bases and J by 2 bases, with 8 bases between. This CDR3 comprises 14 residues. Written as DNA, the CDR3 is TGTGCCAGCAGCTTAAGCGCCCTCACAGATACGCAGTATTTT. This sequence encodes CASSLSALTDTQYF.

This sequence joins TRBV6-2 or TRBV6-3 and TRBJ2-5; unclear D gene. The germline gives CDR1 MNHEY, CDR2 SVGEGT. Trimming left V 6 bases short and J 6 bases short, with 11 bases between. The length of the CDR3 is 12 residues. The CDR3 reads CASSPEGKTQYF. CDR3 coding DNA: TGTGCCAGCAGCCCGGAAGGAAAGACCCAGTACTTC.

The chain employs TRBV6-1 and TRBJ2-2, with 9 nucleotides matching TRBD2. Germline CDR1 MNHNS, CDR2 SASEGT. The CDR3 spans 16 residues. Trimming removed 1 base from V and 4 bases from J; junction bases left unmatched: 4. The CDR3 protein is CASSEGTSVITGELFF. In DNA form, the CDR3 reads TGTGCCAGCAGTGAAGGGACTAGCGTAATCACCGGGGAGCTGTTTTTT.